Below are 12 T cell receptor beta chains sequenced from a single sample in a study of blood T cell repertoires in COVID-19. TCRdb keeps only in-frame clones here, not all; method: immunoSEQ multiplex PCR. The sample yields 300,000 to 400,000 clones, 90% to 95% seen once. The material sequenced was peripheral blood. These receptors all come from a woman between 18 and 30 years old who had recovered from COVID-19.

As DNA, the CDR3 is TGTGCCAGCAGGGACAGTTTCTATGGCTACACCTTC. Translated, it gives CASRDSFYGYTF. The chain employs TRBV2 and TRBJ1-2; TRBD1 might be the D (6 bases). CDR1 SNHLY and CDR2 FYNNEI come from the germline V gene. The ends were cut back, 6 bases at V and 4 bases at J, with 9 bases in the middle. The CDR3 sequence is 12 residues long.

V and J are TRBV5-1 and TRBJ1-1; D call uncertain. Germline CDR1 SGHRS, CDR2 YFSETQ. Trimming shortened V by 0 bases and J by 0 bases, and 6 bases separated the two germline ends. CDR3 length: 14 residues. The CDR3: CASSLVGVNTEAFF. For the CDR3, the DNA is TGCGCCAGCAGCTTGGTCGGGGTGAACACTGAAGCTTTCTTT. Based on the CDR3 plus reference TRBV5-1 and TRBJ1-1, the full variable domain is KAGVTQTPRYLIKTRGQQVTLSCSPISGHRSVSWYQQTPGQGLQFLFEYFSETQRNKGNFPGRFSGRQFSNSRSEMNVSTLELGDSALYLCASSLVGVNTEAFFGQGTRLTVV.

This chain uses TRBV10-3 with TRBJ1-1; D remains ambiguous. This CDR3 is 17 amino acids long. Germline V gene sequence: CDR1 ENHRY, CDR2 SYGVKD. V was clipped by 2 bases and J by 1 base, with 17 bases between them. The CDR3 nucleotides are TGTGCCATCAGTGAGACCGACCGAGGAAGAAGGAACACTGAAGCTTTCTTT. Protein: CAISETDRGRRNTEAFF.

This clone has just one count. This chain joins TRBV7-2 and TRBJ2-3; TRBD2 agrees at 14 bases. The ends lost 2 bases at V and 3 bases at J; junction bases unmatched: 4. The CDR3 contains 17 residues. CDR1 is SGHTA, CDR2 FQGNSA, per germline. CDR3 loop: CASSLIGTSGRTDTQYF. The CDR3, as DNA: TGTGCCAGCAGCTTAATTGGGACTAGCGGGAGAACAGATACGCAGTATTTT. The complete variable domain, with remaining parts taken from reference TRBV7-2 and TRBJ2-3, reads GAGVSQSPSNKVTEKGKDVELRCDPISGHTALYWYRQSLGQGLEFLIYFQGNSAPDKSGLPSDRFSAERTGGSVSTLTIQRTQQEDSAVYLCASSLIGTSGRTDTQYFGPGTRLTVL.

This clone was seen once. This sequence joins TRBV19 and TRBJ1-2, with no clear D. V lost 2 bases to trimming and J lost 2 bases, with 6 bases between them. Germline CDR1 and CDR2: LNHDA and SQIVND (reference sequence). The CDR3 extends over 13 amino acids. The CDR3 DNA reads TGTGCCAGTAGTATATCAGGAAACTATGGCTACACCTTC. It codes for CASSISGNYGYTF.

The chain recombines TRBV5-1 with TRBJ2-2; 13 bases map to TRBD2. This CDR3 spans 16 amino acids. Trimming took 1 base from V and 5 from J; bases not matched to a gene: 2. The germline gives CDR1 SGHRS, CDR2 YFSETQ. CDR3 in DNA: TGCGCCAGCAGCTTGACACTAGCGGGAGGGACCGGGGAGCTGTTTTTT. Its protein is CASSLTLAGGTGELFF. Full variable domain (remainder filled in from reference TRBV5-1 and TRBJ2-2): KAGVTQTPRYLIKTRGQQVTLSCSPISGHRSVSWYQQTPGQGLQFLFEYFSETQRNKGNFPGRFSGRQFSNSRSEMNVSTLELGDSALYLCASSLTLAGGTGELFFGEGSRLTVL.

This sequence joins TRBV5-4 and TRBJ1-5; a weak D match, TRBD1 (5 bases). Germline V gene sequence: CDR1 SGHNT, CDR2 YYREEE (reference sequence). Trimming took off 0 bases at V and 4 bases at J, with 14 bases between the two ends. This CDR3 is 16 amino acids long. The CDR3 region is CASSLGPIRANQPQHF. In DNA form, the CDR3 reads TGTGCCAGCAGCTTGGGGCCGATCAGGGCGAATCAGCCCCAGCATTTT.

This chain connects TRBV19 to TRBJ2-4; possibly TRBD2 for D (6 bases). V lost 5 bases to trimming and J lost 14 bases, with 16 bases between them. CDR1 and CDR2 from the germline V gene are LNHDA and SQIVND (reference sequence). The CDR3 loop spans 12 amino acids. The CDR3 loop is CASSSGLNNKYF. The DNA for the CDR3 is TGTGCCAGTAGTTCGGGACTCAACAATAAGTACTTC. The complete variable domain, with remaining parts taken from reference TRBV19 and TRBJ2-4, reads DGGITQSPKYLFRKEGQNVTLSCEQNLNHDAMYWYRQDPGQGLRLIYYSQIVNDFQKGDIAEGYSVSREKKESFPLTVTSAQKNPTAFYLCASSSGLNNKYFGAGTRLSVL.

The genes are TRBV7-2 and TRBJ2-2; perhaps TRBD2 as D (5 bases). Trimming pared 3 bases from V and 3 bases from J, leaving 14 bases between. CDR3 size: 16 residues. CDR1 and CDR2 (germline): SGHTA, FQGNSA. DNA for the CDR3: TGTGCCAGCAGCTTCCCCCCCGCGGACTACACCGGGGAGCTGTTTTTT. Its protein product is CASSFPPADYTGELFF.

This rearrangement joins TRBV24-1 to TRBJ2-3, with a tentative D call TRBD2 (7 bases). The CDR3 spans 20 residues. The ends were cut back, 1 base at V and 0 bases at J, with 22 bases in the middle. Germline V lookup: CDR1 KGHDR, CDR2 SFDVKD. CDR3 amino acids: CATSDLSVGGAGGSTDTQYF. CDR3 sequence (DNA): TGTGCCACCAGTGATTTAAGTGTAGGGGGGGCTGGCGGGAGCACAGATACGCAGTATTTT.

The chain uses TRBV5-6 and TRBJ2-3; 8 bases line up with TRBD2. This CDR3 has 15 residues. V was clipped by 4 bases and J by 1 base; unmatched bases: 5. Germline CDR1 SGHDT, CDR2 YYEEEE. The CDR3 nucleotides are TGTGCCAGCAGCCCGGGGGGGGTTCGCACAGATACGCAGTATTTT. It encodes CASSPGGVRTDTQYF.

The CDR3, as DNA: TGCGCCAGCAGCTTGGCGGTGACAGGGGACACTGAAGCTTTCTTT. The encoded protein is CASSLAVTGDTEAFF. The chain couples TRBV5-1 to TRBJ1-1; TRBD1 agrees at 8 bases. CDR1 is SGHRS and CDR2 is YFSETQ in the germline V gene. With 0 bases clipped from V and 3 bases from J, the junction kept 4 bases outside the gene matches. This CDR3 spans 15 amino acids.